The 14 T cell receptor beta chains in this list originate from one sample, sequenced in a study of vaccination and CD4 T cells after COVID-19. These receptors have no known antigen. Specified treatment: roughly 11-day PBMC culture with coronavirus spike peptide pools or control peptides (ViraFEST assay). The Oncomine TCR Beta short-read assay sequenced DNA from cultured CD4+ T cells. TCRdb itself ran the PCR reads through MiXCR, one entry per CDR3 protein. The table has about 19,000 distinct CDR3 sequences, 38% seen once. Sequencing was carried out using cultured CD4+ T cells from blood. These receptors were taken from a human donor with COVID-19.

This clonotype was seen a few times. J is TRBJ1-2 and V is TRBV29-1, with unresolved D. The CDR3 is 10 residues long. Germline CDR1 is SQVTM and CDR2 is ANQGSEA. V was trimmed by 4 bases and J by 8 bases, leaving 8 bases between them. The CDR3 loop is CSVVGEGYTF. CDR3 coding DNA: TGCAGCGTTGTCGGGGAGGGCTACACCTTC.

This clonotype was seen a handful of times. The CDR3 here is CASIFYGTQYF. The CDR3 DNA reads TGTGCCAGCATTTTCTATGGGACCCAGTACTTC. This sequence joins TRBV6-1 and TRBJ2-5; no clear D. CDR3 length: 11 amino acids. Germline CDR1 and CDR2: MNHNS and SASEGT. The ends were cut back, 7 bases at V and 7 bases at J, with 10 bases in the middle.

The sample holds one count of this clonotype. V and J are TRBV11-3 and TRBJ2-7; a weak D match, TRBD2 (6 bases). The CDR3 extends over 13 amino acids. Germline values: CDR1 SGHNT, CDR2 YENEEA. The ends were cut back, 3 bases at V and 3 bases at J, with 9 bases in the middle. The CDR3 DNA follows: TGTGCCAGCAGCTTTTGGGGGGACTACGAGCAGTACTTC. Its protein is CASSFWGDYEQYF. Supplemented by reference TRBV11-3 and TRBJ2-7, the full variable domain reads EAGVVQSPRYKIIEKKQPVAFWCNPISGHNTLYWYLQNLGQGPELLIRYENEEAVDDSQLPKDRFSAERLKGVDSTLKIQPAELGDSAVYLCASSFWGDYEQYFGPGTRLTVT.

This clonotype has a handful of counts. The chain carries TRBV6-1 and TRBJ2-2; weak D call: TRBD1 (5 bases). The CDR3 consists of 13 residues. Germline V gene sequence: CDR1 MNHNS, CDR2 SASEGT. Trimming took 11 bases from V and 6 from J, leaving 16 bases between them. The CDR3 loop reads CAGQAGAPGELFF. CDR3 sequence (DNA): TGTGCCGGACAAGCAGGCGCCCCCGGGGAGCTGTTTTTT.

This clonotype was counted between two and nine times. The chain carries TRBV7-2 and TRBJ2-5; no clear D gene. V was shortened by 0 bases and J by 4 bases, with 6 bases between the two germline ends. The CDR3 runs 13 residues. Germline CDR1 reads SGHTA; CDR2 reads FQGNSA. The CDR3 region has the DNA TGTGCCAGCAGCTTAGCGCCCGGAGAGACCCAGTACTTC. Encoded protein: CASSLAPGETQYF.

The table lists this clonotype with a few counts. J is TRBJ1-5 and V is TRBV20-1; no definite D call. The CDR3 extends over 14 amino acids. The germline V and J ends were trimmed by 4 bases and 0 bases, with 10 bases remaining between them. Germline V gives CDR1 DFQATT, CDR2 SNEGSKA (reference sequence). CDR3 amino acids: CSAKRTYSNQPQHF. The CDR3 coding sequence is TGCAGTGCTAAAAGGACCTATAGCAATCAGCCCCAGCATTTT.

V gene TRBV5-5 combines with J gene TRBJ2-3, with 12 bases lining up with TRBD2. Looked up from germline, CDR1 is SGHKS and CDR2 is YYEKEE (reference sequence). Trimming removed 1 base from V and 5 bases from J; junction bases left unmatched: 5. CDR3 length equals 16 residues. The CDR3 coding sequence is TGTGCCAGCAGCTTGACTAGCGGGGGGACGGAAGATACGCAGTATTTT. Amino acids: CASSLTSGGTEDTQYF.

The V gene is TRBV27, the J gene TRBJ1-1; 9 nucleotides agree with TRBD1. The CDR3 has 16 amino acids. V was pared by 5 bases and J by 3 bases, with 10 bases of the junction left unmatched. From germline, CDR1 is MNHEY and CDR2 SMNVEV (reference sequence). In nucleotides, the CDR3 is TGTGCCAGCAGTGGAACAGGGGGCGGCGAAGACACTGAAGCTTTCTTT. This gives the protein CASSGTGGGEDTEAFF.

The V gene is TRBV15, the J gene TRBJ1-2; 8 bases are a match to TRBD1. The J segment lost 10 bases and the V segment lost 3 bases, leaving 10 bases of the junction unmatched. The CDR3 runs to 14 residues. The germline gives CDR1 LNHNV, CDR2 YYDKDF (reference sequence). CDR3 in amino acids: CATSSPGQAFFYTF. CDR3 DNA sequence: TGTGCCACCAGCAGTCCGGGACAGGCTTTTTTCTACACCTTC.

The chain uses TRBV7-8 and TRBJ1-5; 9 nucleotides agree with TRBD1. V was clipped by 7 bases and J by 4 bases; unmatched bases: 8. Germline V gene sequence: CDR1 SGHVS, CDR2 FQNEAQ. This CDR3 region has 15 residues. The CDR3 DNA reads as TGTGCCAGCAATAGACAGGGGGGGATGAATCAGCCCCAGCATTTT. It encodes CASNRQGGMNQPQHF.

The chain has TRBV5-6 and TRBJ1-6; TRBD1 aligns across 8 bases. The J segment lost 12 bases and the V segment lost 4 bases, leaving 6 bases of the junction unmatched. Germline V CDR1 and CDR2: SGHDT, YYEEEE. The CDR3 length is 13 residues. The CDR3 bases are TGTGCCAGCAGCGATACAGGGGGTAGACCCCTCCACTTT. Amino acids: CASSDTGGRPLHF.

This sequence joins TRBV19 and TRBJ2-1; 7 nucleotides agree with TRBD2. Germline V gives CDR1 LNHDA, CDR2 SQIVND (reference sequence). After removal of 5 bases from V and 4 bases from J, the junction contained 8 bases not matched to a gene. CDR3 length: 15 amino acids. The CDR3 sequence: CASSPTLGGYNEQFF. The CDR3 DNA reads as TGTGCCAGTAGTCCCACCTTGGGGGGGTACAATGAGCAGTTCTTC.

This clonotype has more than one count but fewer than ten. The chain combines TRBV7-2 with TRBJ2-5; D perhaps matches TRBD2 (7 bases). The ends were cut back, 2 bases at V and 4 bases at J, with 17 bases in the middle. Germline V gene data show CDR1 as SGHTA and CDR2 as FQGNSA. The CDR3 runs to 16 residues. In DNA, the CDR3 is TGTGCCAGCAGCTTAACGAGGGGCGGGGGCCGAGAGACCCAGTACTTC. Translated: CASSLTRGGGRETQYF.

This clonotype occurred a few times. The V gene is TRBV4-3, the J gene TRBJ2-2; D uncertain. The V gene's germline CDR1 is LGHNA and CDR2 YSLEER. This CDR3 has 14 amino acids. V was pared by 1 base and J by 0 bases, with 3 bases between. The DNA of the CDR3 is TGCGCCAGCAGCCAAGGGCCGAACACCGGGGAGCTGTTTTTT. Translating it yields CASSQGPNTGELFF.